This entry lists 9 T cell receptor beta chains sequenced from one sample in a study of metastatic and nonmetastatic thyroid tumors (dated by TCRdb to about 2020). No patient had received any treatment before thyroid surgery. The library relied on PCR. The sequencer listed for this sample is Illumina HiSeq 4000. TCRdb redid the processing of the public reads, applying fastp at Q25 and MiXCR, and retained in-frame beta chains. This sample gives approximately 17,000 clones in total; approximately 30% of them show up just once. Roughly 12% of the sample goes to the ten largest clones. Sequencing was performed on adjacent normal tissue. Every receptor here comes from a female donor with papillary thyroid cancer or a benign thyroid nodule (not recorded which). Some clones in this sample may be carry-over from other donors' samples.

The V gene is TRBV10-1, the J gene TRBJ2-1; 8 bases map to TRBD2. This CDR3 is 16 amino acids long. Per the germline V gene, CDR1 is WNHNN and CDR2 is SYGVQD (reference sequence). V lost 8 bases, J lost 0 bases, and 9 bases stayed unmatched. This CDR3 reads CASLESGTSSYNEQFF. CDR3 sequence (DNA): TGCGCCAGCCTAGAAAGCGGGACTAGCTCCTACAATGAGCAGTTCTTC.

This clone was observed a few times. The junction and the germline gene differ at one end; a read error may be behind it. The chain recombines TRBV28 with TRBJ2-7; 8 nucleotides match TRBD1. The germline V gene encodes CDR1 MDHEN and CDR2 SYDVKM. This CDR3 has 13 amino acids. The chain's CDR3 is CASTLTGAYVQYF. CDR3 DNA: TGTGCCAGCACCCTGACAGGGGCCTACGTGCAGTACTTC.

The chain recombines TRBV6-2 or TRBV6-3 with TRBJ2-7; TRBD1 matches 9 bases. Unmatched junction bases numbered 11, after V lost 7 bases and J lost 4 bases. This CDR3 is 15 amino acids long. Germline loops: CDR1 MNHEY, CDR2 SVGEGT. Written as DNA, the CDR3 is TGTGCCAGCAAGCCCATGGGGACAGGGTCTTACGAGCAGTACTTC. Its translation: CASKPMGTGSYEQYF.

This sequence joins TRBV6-1 and TRBJ1-2, with D perhaps matching TRBD1 (5 bases). This CDR3 has 14 amino acids. The germline V and J ends were trimmed by 7 bases and 3 bases, with 15 bases remaining between them. Germline CDR1 MNHNS, CDR2 SASEGT. Here the CDR3 reads CASTRGGADYGYTF. CDR3 bases: TGTGCCAGCACCCGGGGTGGGGCGGACTATGGCTACACCTTC.

V gene TRBV2 combines with J gene TRBJ2-7, with D tentatively TRBD1 (5 bases). The germline V gene has CDR1 SNHLY and CDR2 FYNNEI. The CDR3 contains 12 residues. Trimming cost V 7 bases and J 4 bases, with 11 bases left between them. This CDR3 is CASKQENYEQYF. Here the CDR3 DNA reads TGTGCCAGCAAACAGGAGAATTACGAGCAGTACTTC.

The chain carries TRBV20-1 and TRBJ1-2; 8 bases map to TRBD1. V lost 4 bases, J lost 4 bases, and 5 bases stayed unmatched. This CDR3 contains 13 residues. The germline CDR1 and CDR2 sequences are DFQATT and SNEGSKA (reference sequence). The CDR3 DNA follows: TGCAGTGCTAAACAGGGGGACGGCTATGGCTACACCTTC. This codes for CSAKQGDGYGYTF.

This clone was seen a few times. The gene calls are TRBV5-1 and TRBJ1-1, with D perhaps TRBD1 (6 bases). Per germline, CDR1 SGHRS and CDR2 YFSETQ. The CDR3 has 15 amino acids. The germline V and J ends were trimmed by 0 bases and 0 bases, with 9 bases remaining between them. The CDR3 sequence: CASSLVQGLNTEAFF. In nucleotides, the CDR3 is TGCGCCAGCAGCTTGGTGCAGGGGTTGAACACTGAAGCTTTCTTT.

V gene TRBV12-3 or TRBV12-4 combines with J gene TRBJ2-1; 8 nucleotides line up with TRBD2. There are 15 residues in the CDR3. The V and J ends lost 1 base and 10 bases, in that order; junction bases with no gene match: 9. CDR3 sequence (DNA): TGTGCCAGCAGTTTAGGTGGGTCCGTAGCGGGGGAGCAGTTCTTC. Translated, it gives CASSLGGSVAGEQFF.

This clone was detected a few times. This chain connects TRBV6-1 to TRBJ1-2; maybe TRBD1 (6 bases). Germline CDR1 and CDR2: MNHNS and SASEGT. Trimming took 3 bases from V and 1 from J, leaving 15 bases between them. CDR3 length: 16 residues. The CDR3: CASSDSFRGGNYGYTF. The DNA for the CDR3 is TGTGCCAGCAGTGATTCCTTCAGGGGAGGTAACTATGGCTACACCTTC.